Given below is one T cell receptor beta chain in context. This entry comes from a study of blood T cell repertoires in COVID-19. CDR3 length equals 13 residues. Germline-derived CDR1 and CDR2 are KGHSH and LQKENI. V was pared by 2 bases and J by 9 bases, with 8 bases between. In the source study's methods: Using reference gene primer amplification, nucleated cell counts were estimated. Assay used: immunoSEQ multiplex PCR; TCRdb lists only in-frame clones, some missing. From that table come the V and J calls and clone size; the DNA was used to work out D and trimming. Altogether 160,000 or so clones are present, approximately 90% being singletons, with the ten largest covering around 1.6%.

The sample was peripheral blood. The receptor's source is a woman aged 45-59 years with acute or convalescent COVID-19. The rearrangement links TRBV18 to TRBJ1-6; D call uncertain. CDR3 DNA: TGTGCCAGCTCACCAATGGGAGGTTCACCCCTCCACTTT. This codes for CASSPMGGSPLHF.